These 3 T cell receptor beta chains were all obtained from the same sample, sequenced in a study of shared clonotypes between healthy human individuals. Sequencing was performed with immunoSEQ multiplex PCR; in TCRdb, only in-frame clones are kept and a portion is missing. This sample yields under 1,900,000 clones, of which 98% to 99% are seen a single time; around 0.33% belongs to the top ten. What was sequenced was naive CD4+ T cells sorted from blood. Subset described: CD45RA+ positively selected. The receptors derive from a man younger than 45 in good health.

Here the CDR3 reads CAISESTGQTQETQYF. The CDR3 bases are TGTGCCATCAGTGAGTCGACGGGACAGACCCAAGAGACCCAGTACTTC. The V gene is TRBV10-3, the J gene TRBJ2-5, with 7 bases that match TRBD1. From germline, CDR1 is ENHRY and CDR2 SYGVKD. V was clipped by 0 bases and J by 1 base; unmatched bases: 5. The length of the CDR3 is 16 residues.

The chain employs TRBV5-6 and TRBJ1-1; 9 nucleotides match TRBD1. This CDR3 spans 16 amino acids. Germline values: CDR1 SGHDT, CDR2 YYEEEE. Losses at the gene ends were 4 bases for V and 4 bases for J; bases not matched to a gene: 11. The CDR3 DNA reads TGTGCCAGCAGCAGGAGGGGGACAGGGTATGTCACTGAAGCTTTCTTT. Its translation: CASSRRGTGYVTEAFF.

The chain employs TRBV27 and TRBJ2-5; D call uncertain. Germline loops: CDR1 MNHEY, CDR2 SMNVEV (reference sequence). V was pared by 10 bases and J by 7 bases, with 7 bases between. The CDR3 sequence is 9 residues long. CDR3 DNA: TGTGCCACCTCTGGGACCCAGTACTTC. Translated: CATSGTQYF.